This entry concerns a single TCR beta chain. Its antigen target is currently unknown. No qualities accompany the bases; no much larger clone lies one base away. Library method: the immunoSEQ multiplex PCR assay. For the multiplex PCR, a mixture combining 60 forward primers for TCR Vbeta segments and 13 reverse primers for TCR Jbeta segments was used. The CDR3 region of rearranged TCR beta genes was amplified from genomic DNA by a multiplex PCR assay. On the Illumina HiSeq System, the amplified TCR beta libraries were sequenced as 87-base-pair reads. The original methods were these. Across the 600 to 700 repertoires, a later analysis counted roughly 84 million unique TCR beta chains, around 11 million of which were shared by at least two donors. To remove PCR and sequencing errors, raw reads were error-corrected and collapsed into unique sequences using a nearest-neighbor algorithm that merged closely related sequences. CDR3 sequences were aligned to IMGT reference sequences to assign V, D and J gene segments. For a sequence to be retained, a match of at least six nucleotides to both a V gene segment and a J gene segment was required. Rearrangements were classified as productive when the CDR3 lacked stop codons and remained in frame with V and J, and all other rearrangements were classified as non-productive. CDR3 was defined by IMGT convention, running from the second conserved V-encoded cysteine to the conserved J-encoded phenylalanine. In an earlier analysis of 550 to 650 of the donors, sequences lacking an unambiguous match to a single V gene segment were excluded. An earlier analysis of several hundred of the donors called V segments functional above 56.7% productive rearrangements and segregating when the between-donor standard deviation exceeded 5%. To diagnose cytomegalovirus status from the catalog of TCR beta chain sequences, a statistical classification framework was built. V and J gene assignment, in a later analysis, came from comparing TCR nucleotide sequences with IMGT/GENE-DB human TR gene sequences. In a later analysis, CDR3 sequences and most-parsimonious VDJ recombination scenarios were assigned using the TCRdist pipeline. In a later analysis, every TCR beta chain was defined by the combination of its CDR3 amino acid sequence and its V-gene family, and reads without a unique V-gene family were dropped. As a way to deal with suspected cross-contamination and a sequencing artifact, a later analysis dropped roughly 600 nucleotide sequences that were highly shared and had low generation probability. In a later analysis, a clonal expansion index for each public chain was calculated from normalized within-repertoire ranks of inferred template counts. Generation probabilities in a later analysis came from a VDJ recombination model fitted to out-of-frame rearrangements, and those results were checked against IGoR. In a later analysis, TCR-TCR, TCR-HLA and TCR-CMV co-occurrence was scored with hypergeometric tests, and a repertoire-size bias correction was applied to TCR pairs. To estimate false discovery rates, a later analysis permuted the HLA or CMV assignments 20 times. In a later analysis, co-occurring TCRs were grouped using DBSCAN, and TCRdist sequence similarity was added for clustering within HLA-allele-positive subsets. Repertoires with fewer than 30,000 or more than 120,000 public chains, plus five repertoires with anomalous nucleotide sharing, were excluded from co-occurrence clustering. Imported from immuneACCESS, the table was reduced by TCRdb to in-frame sequences with V and J called. These copies leave out some clones; in studies compared against another copy, an unresolved V gene accounts for under half, and the cause of the remainder is not known. V, J and clone size reflect that table, while D and trimming were determined from the DNA. The sample table contains 150,000 or so clones; only one count was recorded for 65% to 70% of them. About 9.4% of the sample is in the top ten clones.

The sample is drawn from a study of cytomegalovirus exposure and HLA in healthy donors (dated by TCRdb to 2016 to 2017). For context, the study as a whole: According to an earlier analysis of 587 of the donors, some 170 million T cells yielded 100 million or so unique TCR beta sequences and approximately 280 Gb of sequence data. About 320 gigabases of sequencing data and tens of millions of unique TCR sequences were included in an early release covering about 700 HLA-typed donors. Of the approximately 400 genotyped donors, 81% were placed in the genetic ancestry cluster associated with self-reported Caucasian donors. The study was designed to test whether signatures of past pathogen exposure could be identified by cataloging public T cell receptors. The T cell repertoires of some 700 subjects were profiled by immunosequencing and related to cytomegalovirus serostatus. Besides the first cohort of approximately 710 subjects, a separate validation cohort made up of roughly 120 different subjects was used. To predict cytomegalovirus infection status, the study combined high-throughput TCR immunosequencing, statistical association of individual TCRs with disease status, and machine learning. To study patterns of TCR occurrence, a later analysis re-analyzed previously published TCR beta repertoires from 650 to 750 donors and added high-resolution HLA genotyping. Rather than drawing on any new phenotypic data, the later analysis identified candidate immune exposures from TCR beta sequences and the way those sequences occurred across donors. In an earlier analysis of 587 of the donors, high-throughput TCR beta sequencing was used to judge whether each TCR beta V gene segment behaved as functional or pseudogenic. Donor age, sex, ethnicity and CMV serostatus were compiled alongside the repertoire data. Genome-wide SNP genotypes for about 65% of the roughly 670 donors were used in a later genetic analysis, which treated that subset as a discovery cohort. All discovery cohort repertoires had been generated using a single sequencing platform. Both class I and class II loci were covered by HLA typing, at four-digit resolution. Typing coverage varied by locus: about 629-640 donors for A, B, C, DRB1 and DQB1; approximately 500 for DQA1; more than 600 for DPA1; 450 to 480 for DPB1. Because of strong linkage in the cohort, roughly five DR-DQ haplotypes were treated as single units for association and clustering. Among 398 genotyped donors of the cohort, an average of around 240,000 unique TCR beta nucleotide sequences were sequenced per donor, about a sixth of them non-productive.

Paper-wide results and their limitations: According to a later genetic analysis, donors in an Asian-associated ancestry cluster had fewer N-insertions in productive TCRs than the approximately 630-donor mean. According to a later analysis, most CMV-associated TCR beta chains appeared to be HLA-restricted, and the HLA associations seemed to be driven largely by CMV exposure. A further reported finding was that TCR beta sequences accurately predicted the HLA-A and HLA-B alleles for most subjects in the first cohort. The 87-base-pair reads could not distinguish some IMGT-functional V segments, including TRBV6-2 and TRBV6-3, so those segments were excluded. A cluster of highly shared sequence variants was judged likely to represent a technical artifact of the sequencing pipeline. Compared with equally common non-associated chains, HLA-associated TCR beta chains in a later analysis were more clonally expanded and had lower generation probabilities. In a later genetic analysis, a missense DCLRE1C variant was associated with V-gene and J-gene trimming of TCR beta chains, and the association was replicated in an independent cohort. Because counts were too low, roughly 18 rarely observed V segments, including chromosome 9 orphons, were left out of the earlier analysis of some 600 of the donors. According to a later analysis, parvovirus B19, influenza, CMV and Epstein-Barr virus appeared linked to several top co-occurrence clusters. A total of roughly 160 TCR beta chains were listed by the study as associated with cytomegalovirus. In a later analysis, the rate of TCR association differed among HLA loci, with DRB1 alleles having the most associated TCRs and HLA-C alleles having the fewest. In an earlier analysis of some 550 of the donors, most TCR beta V segments were observed in productive rearrangements about 90% or about 30% of the time, broadly matching IMGT annotations. Because HLA typing was unavailable for some donors at each locus, only the typed subset was used in association tests. Correlated functional status among segregating V segments might reflect linkage disequilibrium, but an unknown experimental factor could not be ruled out. When HLA alleles, especially DR and DQ, strongly co-occurred, TCR associations were difficult to assign to individual alleles. Cytomegalovirus status was reported to be diagnosed by the classifier with high specificity and sensitivity in both the original and validation cohorts. Only TCR beta chains were sequenced in this cohort, and the absence of alpha or paired-chain data limited detectable features. A few of the identified cytomegalovirus-associated TCR beta chains were confirmed in vitro to be specific for cytomegalovirus antigens. The only immune exposure information available for the cohort was CMV serostatus. The authors suggested that the approach could potentially be extended to other disease states and immunological phenotypes. Specific HLA alleles were associated with some 15,000 TCR beta sequences at a false discovery rate of 0.05 in a later analysis. While some public TCRs were present in many individuals, most TCR sequences turned up only very rarely across donors. Presence/absence analyses assumed roughly uniform sequencing depth across donors, an assumption that may not hold.

From its cysteine to its phenylalanine, the CDR3 spans 15 amino acids. Of all the DNA, just the CDR3 is kept, 45 bases in frame from base 1. V is cut by 0 bases and J by 2 bases, and the space between the germline ends is 10 bases. Based on the germline V gene, the CDR1 and CDR2 sequences are MNHNS and SASEGT. The cohort comprised fewer than 700 healthy bone marrow donors. At the time of sampling, every cohort member was nominally healthy, though immune exposures that went unrecorded were likely present. The donor was CMV seropositive and was included in the group of 250 to 350 seropositive cohort members. A peripheral blood sample was provided by each donor, and peripheral blood mononuclear cells were used for TCR beta sequencing. Genomic DNA extraction from the blood cell samples was performed with the Qiagen DNeasy Blood Extraction Kit.

This sequence was found in a man aged 30-40 years in good health and CMV-seropositive. The sequence links TRBV6-1 to TRBJ1-2; TRBD1 could be the D gene, as 5 bases match. The sequencing sample was made of PBMCs. The nucleotide sequence is given as TGTGCCAGCAGTGAAGCTAACGACAGAAACTATGGCTACACCTTC. The translation is CASSEANDRNYGYTF.